The sequence of this T cell receptor (beta chain) was determined in a study of blood T cell repertoires in COVID-19. Looking at the study overall: PBMCs, B-cell-depleted T cells, or T cells provided the cDNA or gDNA that made up the material.

Unmatched junction bases numbered 2, after V lost 0 bases and J lost 7 bases. The CDR3 sequence is 15 residues long. Germline CDR1 and CDR2: SGHRS and YFSETQ. Per the original data handling: Scientists estimated how many nucleated cells there were by amplifying reference gene primers. Sequencing used immunoSEQ multiplex PCR; TCRdb keeps in-frame clones, though not all of them. The DNA was the basis for D and trimming; V, J and clone size are from that table. This table holds fewer than 300,000 clones, about four fifths found once. The clonotype originates from an older man with acute or convalescent COVID-19. V is TRBV5-1 and J is TRBJ2-2; 11 nucleotides match TRBD2. Material for sequencing was peripheral blood. In nucleotides, the CDR3 is TGCGCCAGCAGCTTGGCCGGACTAGCGGGCGGGGAGCTGTTTTTT. Protein sequence: CASSLAGLAGGELFF.